Sequencing of this T cell receptor beta chain was carried out in a study of regulatory T cells in long-lasting Graves disease. Time point in this sample: persistent/refractory GD, antithyroid drugs over 5 years with positive TRAb. Preparation of the TCR library used RNA extracted from PBMCs. The authors built TCR beta libraries using iRepertoire HTBI primers and Arm-PCR of CDR3 regions. TCRdb processed the multiplex PCR reads anew with MiXCR; each CDR3 protein has one entry. Counted here are about 430,000 distinct CDR3 sequences, roughly a fifth occurring once; the ten biggest clones make up around an eighth. Germline values: CDR1 SEHNR, CDR2 FQNEAQ (reference sequence). CDR3 length equals 16 residues. Trimming left V 6 bases short and J 5 bases short, with 19 bases between. This clonotype showed up just once.

V is TRBV7-9 and J is TRBJ2-2, with D perhaps TRBD2 (6 bases). Material: peripheral blood mononuclear cells (PBMCs), obtained when the disease was refractory, from a patient treated with antithyroid drugs. The sequence derives from a female donor with Graves disease. DNA of the CDR3: TGTGCCAGCAGGCAGACGTTCCGGCGGGGAACCGGGGAGCTGTTTTTT. Its protein is CASRQTFRRGTGELFF.